The 14 T cell receptor beta chains below come from one sample, sequenced in a study of T-cell reconstitution after alpha-beta-depleted transplantation in children. This sample's TCRbeta library carried unique molecular identifier barcodes. Using its own MiXCR run on the PCR reads, TCRdb lists one record per CDR3 protein. The table records nearly 400,000 distinct CDR3 sequences, around 21% of them present only once. The sequencing here drew on PBMCs from the stem cell graft donor, taken from the stem cell graft. These receptors originate from a human donor who donated a stem cell graft to a child with acute myeloid leukemia.

The genes are TRBV11-2 and TRBJ1-1; D gene ambiguous. V lost 3 bases to trimming and J lost 7 bases, with 9 bases between them. Germline V CDR1 and CDR2: SGHAT, FQNNGV. The CDR3 consists of 12 residues. The CDR3 DNA is TGTGCCAGCAGCTTTTTCGTGGATGAAGCTTTCTTT. The encoded protein is CASSFFVDEAFF.

This clonotype has a count of ten or more. This chain connects TRBV20-1 to TRBJ2-1; 9 bases map to TRBD2. The V segment lost 6 bases and the J segment 4 bases; nucleotides outside the gene matches: 10. This CDR3 comprises 15 residues. Germline-derived CDR1 and CDR2 are DFQATT and SNEGSKA (reference sequence). This CDR3 is CSAQDGGLAYNEQFF. CDR3 nucleotide sequence: TGCAGTGCCCAAGATGGCGGACTAGCGTACAATGAGCAGTTCTTC.

CDR3 residues: CASSVGANYEQYF. CDR3 in DNA: TGTGCCAGCAGCGTGGGCGCGAACTACGAGCAGTACTTC. V is TRBV9 and J is TRBJ2-7; D remains unclear. There are 13 residues in the CDR3. V lost 2 bases to trimming and J lost 3 bases, with 9 bases between them. Looked up from germline, CDR1 is SGDLS and CDR2 is YYNGEE.

This clonotype has just a few counts. CDR3 nucleotides: TGTGCCAGTAGTCACCTTGGGAATCAGCCCCAGCATTTT. Protein sequence: CASSHLGNQPQHF. The chain links TRBV19 to TRBJ1-5; D gene uncertain. Germline V gene sequence: CDR1 LNHDA, CDR2 SQIVND (reference sequence). CDR3 size: 13 residues. V shed 5 bases and J shed 4 bases, with 9 bases lying between them.

This clonotype was found a few times. The chain joins TRBV6-5 to TRBJ2-7; D is ambiguous. V shed 4 bases and J shed 5 bases, with 12 bases lying between them. This CDR3 is 13 amino acids long. From germline, CDR1 is MNHEY and CDR2 SVGAGI. The CDR3 DNA reads as TGTGCCAGCAGTTTGATCCCTAGGAACGAGCAGTACTTC. Its translation: CASSLIPRNEQYF.

This clonotype was counted a few times. The rearrangement joins TRBV20-1 to TRBJ2-3; tentatively, D is TRBD1 (6 bases). The CDR3 has 15 amino acids. Germline CDR1 and CDR2: DFQATT and SNEGSKA (reference sequence). Trimming cost V 0 bases and J 3 bases, with 13 bases left between them. The CDR3 spells CSARDDRSLTDTQYF. CDR3 DNA: TGCAGTGCTAGAGACGACAGGTCCTTGACAGATACGCAGTATTTT.

The sample holds many counts of this clonotype. The chain links TRBV29-1 to TRBJ2-1, with a weak D call TRBD2 (5 bases). The V gene's germline CDR1 is SQVTM and CDR2 ANQGSEA. Trimming cost V 3 bases and J 9 bases, with 9 bases left between them. The CDR3 spans 11 residues. The CDR3 DNA is TGCAGCGTTGAGCGCGGACTTGAGCAGTTCTTC. It is translated as CSVERGLEQFF.

The chain uses TRBV14 and TRBJ2-7, with TRBD2 identical over 10 bases. From germline, CDR1 is SGHDN and CDR2 FVKESK. Unmatched junction bases numbered 13, after V lost 4 bases and J lost 7 bases. CDR3 length equals 16 residues. The CDR3 spells CASSPGPSGRPREQYF. The CDR3 DNA sequence: TGTGCCAGCAGCCCAGGGCCTAGCGGGAGACCTCGGGAGCAGTACTTC.

This clonotype has more than one count but fewer than ten. The V call is TRBV5-8, the J call TRBJ2-3; D remains ambiguous. The CDR3 consists of 16 residues. V lost 1 base to trimming and J lost 6 bases, with 18 bases between them. Germline assignment: CDR1 SGHTS and CDR2 YDEGEE. The CDR3 DNA reads as TGTGCCAGCAGCTTGCTAAAACAACCCGCATCCGATACGCAGTATTTT. Translated: CASSLLKQPASDTQYF.

This clonotype was observed at least ten times. This rearrangement joins TRBV7-2 to TRBJ2-7; D is undetermined. The V end lost 3 bases, the J end lost 0 bases, and 12 bases lay between the germline ends. There are 15 residues in the CDR3. Germline V gives CDR1 SGHTA, CDR2 FQGNSA. This CDR3 is CASSLTVLSSYEQYF. CDR3 sequence (DNA): TGTGCCAGCAGCTTGACGGTTTTAAGCTCCTACGAGCAGTACTTC.

In this sample, this clonotype turned up a few times. This rearrangement joins TRBV7-8 to TRBJ1-4; D ambiguous. The germline CDR1 and CDR2 sequences are SGHVS and FQNEAQ. V was trimmed by 6 bases and J by 8 bases, leaving 10 bases between them. The CDR3 has 12 residues. In DNA, the CDR3 is TGTGCCAGCAGTCCCTCATGGGAAAAACTGTTTTTT. Its protein is CASSPSWEKLFF.

This clonotype appeared a few times. V is TRBV25-1 and J is TRBJ1-1; 8 bases match TRBD1. The CDR3 covers 17 residues. V lost 1 base to trimming and J lost 0 bases; unmatched junction nucleotides: 7. Germline V gene lookup returns CDR1 MGHDK and CDR2 SYGVNS. The CDR3 nucleotides are TGTGCCAGCAGTGAATTTACAGGGGGGACGATGAACACTGAAGCTTTCTTT. Encoded protein: CASSEFTGGTMNTEAFF.

About this clonotype: This may stem from a read error, because a much larger clone lies one nucleotide away. The rearrangement links TRBV20-1 to TRBJ2-1, with 10 bases identical to TRBD2. Germline V gene lookup returns CDR1 DFQATT and CDR2 SNEGSKA (reference sequence). The CDR3 is 17 amino acids. The CDR3 region is CCAREWFASGSPNEQFF. The DNA for the CDR3 is TGCTGTGCTAGAGAGTGGTTTGCTAGCGGGAGTCCCAATGAGCAGTTCTTC.

V and J are TRBV10-3 and TRBJ1-2, with D possibly TRBD1 on 6 matching bases. Germline V gives CDR1 ENHRY, CDR2 SYGVKD. The V and J ends lost 6 bases and 6 bases respectively, with 17 bases between them. CDR3 size: 14 residues. In nucleotides, the CDR3 is TGTGCCATCAGGACGACAGGAAAAAATAATGGCTACACCTTC. Translated, it gives CAIRTTGKNNGYTF.